This T cell receptor beta chain was sequenced in a study of control samples from healthy donors and cancer patients. Some clones are missing from TCRdb's copy, which holds only in-frame ones; the method was immunoSEQ multiplex PCR. The sample has some 120,000 clones; over 85% are singletons. The CDR3 is 15 residues long. Per germline, CDR1 MRHNA and CDR2 SNTAGT. V gave up 5 bases and J gave up 4 bases; unmatched junction bases: 9. The clonotype originates from a man aged 25-45 years in good health. The chain joins TRBV6-4 to TRBJ1-2; 8 nucleotides match TRBD1. What was sequenced was blood. CDR3 protein: CASSPWGQASYGYTF. CDR3 coding DNA: TGTGCCAGCAGTCCATGGGGACAGGCGAGCTATGGCTACACCTTC.